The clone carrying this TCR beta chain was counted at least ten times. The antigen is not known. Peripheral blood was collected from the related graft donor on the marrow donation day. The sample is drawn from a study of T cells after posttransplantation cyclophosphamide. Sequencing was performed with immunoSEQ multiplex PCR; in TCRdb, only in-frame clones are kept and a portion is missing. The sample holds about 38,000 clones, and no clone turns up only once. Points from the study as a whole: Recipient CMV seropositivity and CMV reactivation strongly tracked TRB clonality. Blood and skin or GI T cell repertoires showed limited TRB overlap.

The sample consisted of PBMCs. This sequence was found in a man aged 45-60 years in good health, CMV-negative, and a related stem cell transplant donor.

Here the CDR3 reads CASSPWASGTNTGELFF. CDR3 DNA: TGTGCCAGCAGCCCGTGGGCTAGCGGGACGAACACCGGGGAGCTGTTTTTT. J is TRBJ2-2 and V is TRBV7-3; 9 positions agree with TRBD2. Germline CDR1 is SGHTA and CDR2 is FQGTGA. This CDR3 comprises 17 residues. V trimming: 5 bases; J trimming: 0 bases; junction bases outside the gene matches: 7.